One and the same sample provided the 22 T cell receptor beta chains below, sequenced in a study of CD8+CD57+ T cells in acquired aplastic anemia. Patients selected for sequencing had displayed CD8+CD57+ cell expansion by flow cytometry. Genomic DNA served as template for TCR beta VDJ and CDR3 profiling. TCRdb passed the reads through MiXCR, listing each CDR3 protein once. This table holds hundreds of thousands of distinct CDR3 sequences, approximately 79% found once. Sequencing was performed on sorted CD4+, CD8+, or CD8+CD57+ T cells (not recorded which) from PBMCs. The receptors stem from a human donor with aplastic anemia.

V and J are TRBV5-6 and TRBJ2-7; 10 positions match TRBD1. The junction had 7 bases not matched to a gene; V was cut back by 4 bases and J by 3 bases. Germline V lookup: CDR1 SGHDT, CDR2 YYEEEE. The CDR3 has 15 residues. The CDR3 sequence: CASSMGRDRGYEQYF. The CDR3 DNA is TGTGCCAGCAGCATGGGGCGGGACAGGGGCTACGAGCAGTACTTC.

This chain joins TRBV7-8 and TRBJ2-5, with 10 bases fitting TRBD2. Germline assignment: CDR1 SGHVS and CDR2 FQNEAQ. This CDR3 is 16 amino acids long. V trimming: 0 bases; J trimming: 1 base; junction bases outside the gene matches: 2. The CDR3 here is CASSLATSGAQETQYF. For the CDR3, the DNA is TGTGCCAGCAGCTTAGCTACTAGCGGGGCCCAAGAGACCCAGTACTTC.

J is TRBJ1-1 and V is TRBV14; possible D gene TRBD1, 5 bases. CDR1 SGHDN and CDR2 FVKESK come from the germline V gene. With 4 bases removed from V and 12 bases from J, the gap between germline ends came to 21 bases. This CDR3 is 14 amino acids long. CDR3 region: CASSLLGRRVYTFF. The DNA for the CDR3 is TGTGCCAGCAGCCTATTGGGACGGAGGGTCTACACTTTCTTT. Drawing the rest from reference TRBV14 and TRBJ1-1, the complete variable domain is EAGVTQFPSHSVIEKGQTVTLRCDPISGHDNLYWYRRVMGKEIKFLLHFVKESKQDESGMPNNRFLAERTGGTYSTLKVQPAELEDSGVYFCASSLLGRRVYTFFGQGTRLTVV.

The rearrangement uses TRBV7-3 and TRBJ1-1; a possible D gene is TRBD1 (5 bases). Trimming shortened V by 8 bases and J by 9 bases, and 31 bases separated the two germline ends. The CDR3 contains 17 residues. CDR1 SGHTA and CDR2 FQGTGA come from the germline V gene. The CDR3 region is CASSRGASAGEHSKAFF. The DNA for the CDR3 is TGTGCCAGCTCAAGAGGGGCCAGCGCGGGTGAACACTCAAAAGCTTTCTTT.

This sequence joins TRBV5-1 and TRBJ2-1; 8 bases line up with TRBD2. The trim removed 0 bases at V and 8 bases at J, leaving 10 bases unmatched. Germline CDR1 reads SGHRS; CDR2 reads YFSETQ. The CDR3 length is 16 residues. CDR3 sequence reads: CASSLEFCGGSDEQFF. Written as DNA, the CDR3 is TGCGCCAGCAGCTTGGAATTCTGCGGGGGGAGCGATGAGCAGTTCTTC.

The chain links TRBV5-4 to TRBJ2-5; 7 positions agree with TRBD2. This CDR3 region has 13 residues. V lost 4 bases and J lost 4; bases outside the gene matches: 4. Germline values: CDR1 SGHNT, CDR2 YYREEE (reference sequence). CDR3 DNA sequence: TGTGCCAGCAGCGTTACTAGCGCAGAGACCCAGTACTTC. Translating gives CASSVTSAETQYF.

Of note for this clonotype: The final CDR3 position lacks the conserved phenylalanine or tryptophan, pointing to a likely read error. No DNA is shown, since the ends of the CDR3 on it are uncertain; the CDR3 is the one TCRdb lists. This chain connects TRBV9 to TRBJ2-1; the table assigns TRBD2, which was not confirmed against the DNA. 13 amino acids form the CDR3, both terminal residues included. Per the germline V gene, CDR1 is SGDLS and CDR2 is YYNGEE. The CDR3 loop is CASSDGPDQQYFV.

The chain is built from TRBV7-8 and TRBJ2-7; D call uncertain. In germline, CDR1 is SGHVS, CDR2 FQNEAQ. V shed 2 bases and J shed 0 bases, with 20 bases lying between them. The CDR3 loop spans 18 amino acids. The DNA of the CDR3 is TGTGCCAGCAGCTTACAGCCAGGTCGCGCCTCTGGCTCCTACGAGCAGTACGTC. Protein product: CASSLQPGRASGSYEQYV.

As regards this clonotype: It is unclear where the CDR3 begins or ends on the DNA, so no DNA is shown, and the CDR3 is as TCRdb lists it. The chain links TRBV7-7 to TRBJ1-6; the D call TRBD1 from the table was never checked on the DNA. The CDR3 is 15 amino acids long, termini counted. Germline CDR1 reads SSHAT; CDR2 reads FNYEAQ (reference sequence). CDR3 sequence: CAVLGGAETQYFVHF.

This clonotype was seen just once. CDR3 loop: CASSFHTLLSALSYEQYV. The CDR3 DNA is TGTGCCAGCAGCTTTCATACATTACTTTCAGCCCTTTCCTACGAGCAGTACGTC. The chain links TRBV7-9 to TRBJ2-7; D not certain. With 3 bases removed from V and 1 base from J, the gap between germline ends came to 22 bases. From germline, CDR1 is SEHNR and CDR2 FQNEAQ (reference sequence). The CDR3 runs 18 residues.

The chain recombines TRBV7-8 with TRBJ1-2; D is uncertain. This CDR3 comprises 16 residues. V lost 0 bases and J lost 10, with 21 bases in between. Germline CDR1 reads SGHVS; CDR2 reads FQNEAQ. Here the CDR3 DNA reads TGTGCCAGCAGCTTAGCGGGCAGTACGTGGAAGCAGTACTACACCTTC. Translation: CASSLAGSTWKQYYTF.

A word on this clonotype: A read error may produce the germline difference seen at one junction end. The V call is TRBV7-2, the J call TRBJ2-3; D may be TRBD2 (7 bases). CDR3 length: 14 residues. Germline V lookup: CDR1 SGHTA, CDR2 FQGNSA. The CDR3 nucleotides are TGTGCCAGCAGCTTGGCGGGGGCAGGCTGCTACGAGCAGTTT. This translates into CASSLAGAGCYEQF.

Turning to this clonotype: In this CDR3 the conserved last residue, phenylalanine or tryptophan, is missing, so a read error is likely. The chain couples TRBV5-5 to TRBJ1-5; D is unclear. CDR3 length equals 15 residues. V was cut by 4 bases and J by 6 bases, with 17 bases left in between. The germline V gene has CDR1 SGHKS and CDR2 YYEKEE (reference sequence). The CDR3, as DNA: TGTGCCAGCAGCCTAGATAGATTAGGACGTCAGCCCCAGCATCTT. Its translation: CASSLDRLGRQPQHL.

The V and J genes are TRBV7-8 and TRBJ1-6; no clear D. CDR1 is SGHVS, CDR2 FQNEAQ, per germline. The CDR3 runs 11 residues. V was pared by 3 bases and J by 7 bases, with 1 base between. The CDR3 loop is CASSLNSPLHF. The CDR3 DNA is TGTGCCAGCAGCTTGAATTCACCCCTCCACTTT.

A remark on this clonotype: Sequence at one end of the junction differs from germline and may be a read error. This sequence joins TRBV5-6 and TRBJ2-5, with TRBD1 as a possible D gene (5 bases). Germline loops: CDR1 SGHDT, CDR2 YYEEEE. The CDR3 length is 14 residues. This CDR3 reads CATSLAAGRETQYF. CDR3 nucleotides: TGTGCCACCAGCTTGGCCGCAGGGCGCGAGACCCAGTACTTC.

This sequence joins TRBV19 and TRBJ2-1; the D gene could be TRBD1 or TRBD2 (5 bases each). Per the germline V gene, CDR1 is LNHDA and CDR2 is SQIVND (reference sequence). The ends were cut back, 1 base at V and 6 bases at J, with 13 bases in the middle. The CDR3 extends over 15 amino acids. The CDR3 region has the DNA TGTGCCAGTAGTATAGCTAAGGGACCGATCAATGAGCAGTTCTTC. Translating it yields CASSIAKGPINEQFF. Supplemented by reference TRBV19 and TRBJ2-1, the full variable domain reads DGGITQSPKYLFRKEGQNVTLSCEQNLNHDAMYWYRQDPGQGLRLIYYSQIVNDFQKGDIAEGYSVSREKKESFPLTVTSAQKNPTAFYLCASSIAKGPINEQFFGPGTRLTVL.

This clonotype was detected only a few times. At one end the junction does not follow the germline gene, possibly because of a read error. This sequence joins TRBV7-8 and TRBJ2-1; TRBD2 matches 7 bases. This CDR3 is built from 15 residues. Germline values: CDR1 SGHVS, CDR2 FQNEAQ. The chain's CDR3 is CASSLAGGAYTEYFF. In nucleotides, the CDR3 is TGTGCCAGTAGCTTAGCGGGCGGAGCCTATACTGAGTATTTCTTC.

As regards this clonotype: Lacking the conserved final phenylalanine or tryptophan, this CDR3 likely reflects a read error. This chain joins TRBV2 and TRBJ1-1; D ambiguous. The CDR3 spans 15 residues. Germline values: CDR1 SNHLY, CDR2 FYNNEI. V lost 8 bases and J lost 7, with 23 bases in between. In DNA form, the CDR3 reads TGTGCCAGCGGCTTATCAGGCGGAGGTAAAGATGAAGCTTTCCTT. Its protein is CASGLSGGGKDEAFL.

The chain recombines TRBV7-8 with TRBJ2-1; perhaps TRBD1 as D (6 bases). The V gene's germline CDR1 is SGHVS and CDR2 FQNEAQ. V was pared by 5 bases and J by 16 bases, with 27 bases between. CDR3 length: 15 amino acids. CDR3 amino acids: CASSIRPDGTTLYFF. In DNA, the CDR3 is TGTGCCAGCAGCATTCGTCCAGACGGGACAACCCTTTACTTCTTC.

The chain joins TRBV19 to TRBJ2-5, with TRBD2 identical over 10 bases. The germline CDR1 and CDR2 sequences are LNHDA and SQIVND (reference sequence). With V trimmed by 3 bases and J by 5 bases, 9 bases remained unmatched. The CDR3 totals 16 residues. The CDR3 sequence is CASSMGTSVGGETQYF. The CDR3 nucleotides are TGTGCCAGTAGTATGGGGACTAGCGTGGGGGGGGAGACCCAGTACTTC.

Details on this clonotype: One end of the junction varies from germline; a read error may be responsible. CDR3 residues: CASSEVAGVDGELVF. In DNA, the CDR3 is TGTGCCAGCAGTGAAGTAGCGGGGGTGGACGGGGAGCTGGTTTTT. The chain couples TRBV2 to TRBJ2-2; 9 nucleotides align to TRBD2. The length of the CDR3 is 15 residues. In germline, CDR1 is SNHLY, CDR2 FYNNEI.

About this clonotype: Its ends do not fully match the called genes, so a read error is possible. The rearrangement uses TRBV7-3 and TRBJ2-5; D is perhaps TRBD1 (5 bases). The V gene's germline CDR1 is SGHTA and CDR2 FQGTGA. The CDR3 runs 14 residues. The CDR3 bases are TGTGCCACCAGCTGGGGCTCCGGCCACGAGACCCAGTACTTC. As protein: CATSWGSGHETQYF. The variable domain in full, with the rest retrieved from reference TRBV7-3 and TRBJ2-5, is GAGVSQTPSNKVTEKGKYVELRCDPISGHTALYWYRQSLGQGPEFLIYFQGTGAADDSGLPNDRFFAVRPEGSVSTLKIQRTERGDSAVYLCATSWGSGHETQYFGPGTRLLVL.